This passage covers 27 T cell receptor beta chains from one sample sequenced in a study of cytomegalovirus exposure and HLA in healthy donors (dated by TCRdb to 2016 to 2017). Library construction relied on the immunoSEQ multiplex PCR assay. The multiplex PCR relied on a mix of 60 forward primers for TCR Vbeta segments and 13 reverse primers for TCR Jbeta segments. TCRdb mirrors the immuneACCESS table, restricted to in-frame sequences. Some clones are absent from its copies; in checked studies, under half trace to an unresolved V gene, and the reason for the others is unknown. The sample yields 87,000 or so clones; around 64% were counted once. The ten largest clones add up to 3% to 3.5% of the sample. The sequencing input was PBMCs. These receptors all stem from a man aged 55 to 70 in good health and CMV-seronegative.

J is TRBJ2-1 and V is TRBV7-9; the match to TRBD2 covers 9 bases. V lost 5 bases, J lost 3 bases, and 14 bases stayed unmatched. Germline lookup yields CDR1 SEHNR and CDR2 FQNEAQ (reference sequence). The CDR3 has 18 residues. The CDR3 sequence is CASSRASSGAPHYNEQFF. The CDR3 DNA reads TGTGCCAGCAGCCGGGCTTCTAGCGGGGCCCCCCACTACAATGAGCAGTTCTTC.

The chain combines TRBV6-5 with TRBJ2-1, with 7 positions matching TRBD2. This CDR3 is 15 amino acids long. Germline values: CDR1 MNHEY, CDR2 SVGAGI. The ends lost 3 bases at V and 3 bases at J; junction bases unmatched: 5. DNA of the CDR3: TGTGCCAGCAGTTATTCTAGCGGAGTCTACAATGAGCAGTTCTTC. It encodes CASSYSSGVYNEQFF.

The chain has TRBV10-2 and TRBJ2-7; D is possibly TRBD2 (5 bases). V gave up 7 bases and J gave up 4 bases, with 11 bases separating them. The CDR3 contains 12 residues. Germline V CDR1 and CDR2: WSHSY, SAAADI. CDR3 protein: CASTGRGYEQYF. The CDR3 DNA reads TGCGCCAGCACGGGGAGAGGGTACGAGCAGTACTTC.

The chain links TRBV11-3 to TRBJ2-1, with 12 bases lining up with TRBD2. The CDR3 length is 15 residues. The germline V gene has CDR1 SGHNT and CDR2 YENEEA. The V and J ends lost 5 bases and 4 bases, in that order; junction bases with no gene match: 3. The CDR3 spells CASSPSGGGYNEQFF. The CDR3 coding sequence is TGTGCCAGCAGCCCTAGCGGGGGGGGATACAATGAGCAGTTCTTC.

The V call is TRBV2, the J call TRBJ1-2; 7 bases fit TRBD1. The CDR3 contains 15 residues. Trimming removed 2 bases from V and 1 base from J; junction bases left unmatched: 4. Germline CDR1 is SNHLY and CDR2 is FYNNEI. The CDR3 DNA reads TGTGCCAGCAGTGAAAATCAGGGGGTTAACTATGGCTACACCTTC. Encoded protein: CASSENQGVNYGYTF.

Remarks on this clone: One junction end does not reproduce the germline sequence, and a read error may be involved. CDR3 nucleotides: TGTTCCAGCAGCCAGGTAGGGGCAGGTCCCTTCGACACTGAAGCTTTCTTT. This codes for CSSSQVGAGPFDTEAFF. The chain has TRBV7-9 and TRBJ1-1; possible D gene TRBD1, 5 bases. The CDR3 covers 17 residues. Germline V gene sequence: CDR1 SEHNR, CDR2 FQNEAQ (reference sequence).

CDR3 amino acids: CASSPPRGDIQYF. The CDR3 nucleotides are TGTGCCAGCAGCCCCCCCAGGGGCGACATTCAGTACTTC. The chain uses TRBV13 and TRBJ2-4, with D possibly matching TRBD1 (6 bases). V lost 5 bases and J 8 bases, leaving 13 bases between the germline ends. Germline loops: CDR1 PRHDT, CDR2 FYEKMQ (reference sequence). This CDR3 region has 13 residues.

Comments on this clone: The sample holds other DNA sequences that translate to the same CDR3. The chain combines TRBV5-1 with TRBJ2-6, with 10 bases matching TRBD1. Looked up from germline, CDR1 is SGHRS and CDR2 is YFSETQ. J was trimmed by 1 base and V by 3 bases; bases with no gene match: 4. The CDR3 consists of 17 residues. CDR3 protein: CASSSWTGGSGANVLTF. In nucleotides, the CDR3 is TGCGCCAGCAGCTCTTGGACAGGGGGATCTGGGGCCAACGTCCTGACTTTC.

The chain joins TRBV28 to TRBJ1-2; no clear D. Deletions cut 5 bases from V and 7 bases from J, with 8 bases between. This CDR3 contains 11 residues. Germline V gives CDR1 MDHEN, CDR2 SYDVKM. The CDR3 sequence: CASSDMGGYTF. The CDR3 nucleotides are TGTGCCAGCAGTGACATGGGTGGCTACACCTTC.

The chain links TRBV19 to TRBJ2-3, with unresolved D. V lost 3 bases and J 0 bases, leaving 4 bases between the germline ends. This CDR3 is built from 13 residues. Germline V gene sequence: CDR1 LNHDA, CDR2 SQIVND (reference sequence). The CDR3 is CASSIPSTDTQYF. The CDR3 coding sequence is TGTGCCAGTAGTATCCCTAGCACAGATACGCAGTATTTT.

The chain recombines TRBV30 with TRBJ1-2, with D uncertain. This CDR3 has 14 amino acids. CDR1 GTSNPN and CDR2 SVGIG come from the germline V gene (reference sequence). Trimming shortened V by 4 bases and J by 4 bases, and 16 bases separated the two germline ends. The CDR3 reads CAWIERGRGYGYTF. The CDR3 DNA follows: TGTGCCTGGATCGAACGGGGTCGGGGCTATGGCTACACCTTC.

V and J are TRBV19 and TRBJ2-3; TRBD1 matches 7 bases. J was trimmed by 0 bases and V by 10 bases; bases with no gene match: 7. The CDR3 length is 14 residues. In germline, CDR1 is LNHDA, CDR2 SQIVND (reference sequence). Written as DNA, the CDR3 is TGTGCCACCTCAGGACAGGCGAGCACAGATACGCAGTATTTT. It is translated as CATSGQASTDTQYF.

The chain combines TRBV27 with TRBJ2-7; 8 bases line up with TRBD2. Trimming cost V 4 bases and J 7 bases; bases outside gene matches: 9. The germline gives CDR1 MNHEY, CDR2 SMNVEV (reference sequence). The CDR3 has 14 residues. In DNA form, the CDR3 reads TGTGCCAGCAGTTGGGGACTAGGGGGAATGGAGCAGTACTTC. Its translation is CASSWGLGGMEQYF.

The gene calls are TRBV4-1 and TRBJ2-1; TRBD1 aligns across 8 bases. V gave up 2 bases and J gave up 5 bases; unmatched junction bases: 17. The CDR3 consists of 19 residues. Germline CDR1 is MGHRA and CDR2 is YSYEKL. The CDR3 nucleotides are TGCGCCAGCAGCCAACTCGGGACAGGCGACCGGCGGTGGAACAATGAGCAGTTCTTC. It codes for CASSQLGTGDRRWNNEQFF.

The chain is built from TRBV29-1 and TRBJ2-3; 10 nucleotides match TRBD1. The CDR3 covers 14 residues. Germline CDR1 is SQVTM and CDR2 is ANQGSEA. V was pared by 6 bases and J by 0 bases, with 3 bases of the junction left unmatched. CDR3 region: CSVGQGVSTDTQYF. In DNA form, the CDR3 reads TGCAGCGTCGGACAGGGGGTTAGCACAGATACGCAGTATTTT.

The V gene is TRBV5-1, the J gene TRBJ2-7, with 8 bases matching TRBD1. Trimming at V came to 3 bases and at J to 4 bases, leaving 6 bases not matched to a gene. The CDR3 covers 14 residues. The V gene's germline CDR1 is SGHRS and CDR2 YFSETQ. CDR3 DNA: TGCGCCAGCAGCTACACGGACAGGGTTTACGAGCAGTACTTC. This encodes CASSYTDRVYEQYF.

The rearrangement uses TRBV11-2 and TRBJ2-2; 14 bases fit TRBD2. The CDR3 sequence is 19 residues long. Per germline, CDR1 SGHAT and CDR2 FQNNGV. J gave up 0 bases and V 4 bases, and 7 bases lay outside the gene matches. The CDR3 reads CASSYGLAGGQSNTGELFF. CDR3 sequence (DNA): TGTGCCAGCAGCTATGGACTAGCGGGAGGACAGTCGAACACCGGGGAGCTGTTTTTT.

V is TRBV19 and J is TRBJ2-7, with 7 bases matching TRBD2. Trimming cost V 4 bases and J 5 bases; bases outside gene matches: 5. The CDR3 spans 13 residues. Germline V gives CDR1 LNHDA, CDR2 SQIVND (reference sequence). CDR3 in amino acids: CASSSGSLNEQYF. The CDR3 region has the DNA TGTGCCAGTAGTAGCGGGAGTCTGAACGAGCAGTACTTC. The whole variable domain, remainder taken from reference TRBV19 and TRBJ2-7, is DGGITQSPKYLFRKEGQNVTLSCEQNLNHDAMYWYRQDPGQGLRLIYYSQIVNDFQKGDIAEGYSVSREKKESFPLTVTSAQKNPTAFYLCASSSGSLNEQYFGPGTRLTVT.

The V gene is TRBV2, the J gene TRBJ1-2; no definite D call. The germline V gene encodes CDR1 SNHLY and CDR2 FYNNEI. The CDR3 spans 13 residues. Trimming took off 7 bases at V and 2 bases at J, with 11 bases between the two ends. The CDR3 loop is CASKVAGNYGYTF. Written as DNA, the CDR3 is TGTGCCAGCAAAGTTGCGGGGAACTATGGCTACACCTTC.

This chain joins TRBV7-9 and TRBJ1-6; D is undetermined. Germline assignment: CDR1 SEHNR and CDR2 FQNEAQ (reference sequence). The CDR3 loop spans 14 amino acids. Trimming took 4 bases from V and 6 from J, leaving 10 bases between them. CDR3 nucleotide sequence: TGTGCCAGCAGCTCATCGTCGGGTAATTCACCCCTCCACTTT. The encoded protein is CASSSSSGNSPLHF. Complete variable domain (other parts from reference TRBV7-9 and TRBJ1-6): DTGVSQNPRHKITKRGQNVTFRCDPISEHNRLYWYRQTLGQGPEFLTYFQNEAQLEKSRLLSDRFSAERPKGSFSTLEIQRTEQGDSAMYLCASSSSSGNSPLHFGNGTRLTVT.

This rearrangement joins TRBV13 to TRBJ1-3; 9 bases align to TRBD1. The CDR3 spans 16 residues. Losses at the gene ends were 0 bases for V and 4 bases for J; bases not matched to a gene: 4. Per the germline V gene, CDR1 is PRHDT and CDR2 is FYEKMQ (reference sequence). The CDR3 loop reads CASSLGGQGPGNTIYF. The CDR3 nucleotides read TGTGCCAGCAGCTTAGGGGGACAGGGACCGGGAAACACCATATATTTT.

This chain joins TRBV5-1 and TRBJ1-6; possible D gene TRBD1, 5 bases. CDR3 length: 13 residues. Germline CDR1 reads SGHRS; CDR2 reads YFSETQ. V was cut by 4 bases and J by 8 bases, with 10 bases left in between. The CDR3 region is CASSDQGDSPLHF. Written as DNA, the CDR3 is TGCGCCAGCAGCGATCAAGGGGATTCACCCCTCCACTTT.

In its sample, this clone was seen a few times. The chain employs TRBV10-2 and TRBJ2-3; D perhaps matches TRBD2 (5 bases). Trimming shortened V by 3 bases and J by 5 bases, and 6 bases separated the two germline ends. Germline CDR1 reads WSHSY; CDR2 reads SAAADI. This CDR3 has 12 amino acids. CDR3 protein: CASSDAGDTQYF. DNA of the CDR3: TGCGCCAGCAGTGACGCGGGAGATACGCAGTATTTT.

CDR3 DNA sequence: TGTGCCAGCAGCTTAGGGACAAGTCGCGAGCAGTACTTC. It is translated as CASSLGTSREQYF. The chain is built from TRBV7-2 and TRBJ2-7; the D gene is possibly TRBD1 (5 bases). V lost 1 base to trimming and J lost 6 bases, with 10 bases between them. The CDR3 is 13 amino acids. In germline, CDR1 is SGHTA, CDR2 FQGNSA.

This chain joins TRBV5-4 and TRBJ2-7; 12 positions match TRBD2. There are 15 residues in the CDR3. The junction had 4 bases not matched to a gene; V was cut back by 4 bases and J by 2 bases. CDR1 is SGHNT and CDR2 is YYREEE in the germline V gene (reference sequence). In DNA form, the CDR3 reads TGTGCCAGCAGCCCGAGGACTAGCGGGGCCTACGAGCAGTACTTC. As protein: CASSPRTSGAYEQYF. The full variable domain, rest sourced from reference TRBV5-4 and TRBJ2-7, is ETGVTQSPTHLIKTRGQQVTLRCSSQSGHNTVSWYQQALGQGPQFIFQYYREEENGRGNFPPRFSGLQFPNYSSELNVNALELDDSALYLCASSPRTSGAYEQYFGPGTRLTVT.

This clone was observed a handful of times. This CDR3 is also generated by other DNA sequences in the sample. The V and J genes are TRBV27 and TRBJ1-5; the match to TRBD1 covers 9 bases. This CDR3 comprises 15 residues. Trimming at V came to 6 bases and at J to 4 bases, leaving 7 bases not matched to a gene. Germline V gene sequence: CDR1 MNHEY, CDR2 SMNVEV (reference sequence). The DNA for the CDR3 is TGTGCCAGCAGAATGACAGGGGGGGAGAATCAGCCCCAGCATTTT. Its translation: CASRMTGGENQPQHF.

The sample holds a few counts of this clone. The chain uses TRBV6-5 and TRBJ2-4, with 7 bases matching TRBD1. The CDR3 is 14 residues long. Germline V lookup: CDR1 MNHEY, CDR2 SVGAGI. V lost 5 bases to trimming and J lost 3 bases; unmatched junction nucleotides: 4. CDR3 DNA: TGTGCCAGCAGTACCTGGGACAGCAAAAACATTCAGTACTTC. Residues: CASSTWDSKNIQYF.